The rows below give T cell receptor beta chains drawn from one sample of a study of blood T cell repertoires in COVID-19. Assay: immunoSEQ multiplex PCR; the TCRdb copy retains only in-frame clones and omits some. The table records 350,000 to 550,000 clones, approximately 90% of them present only once. Sequenced input: PBMCs or T cells enriched from blood (not recorded which). The receptors originated from a woman between 18 and 30 years old with acute COVID-19. Each CDR3 is given with its conserved first and last residue. A D gene is named only where the DNA matches it firmly. Size is stated for part of the rows, as once, few or many counts, or as a class when the clone is expanded.

.	TRBV5-1	TRBJ2-2	.	14	TGCGCCAGCAGCCTCCAGGGTTTCACCGGGGAGCTGTTTTTT	CASSLQGFTGELFF
TRBD2	TRBV5-1	TRBJ2-3	once	17	TGCGCCAGCAGCTACCCACTAGCGGGAGGGCACACAGATACGCAGTATTTT	CASSYPLAGGHTDTQYF
TRBD1	TRBV7-8	TRBJ1-6	.	17	TGTGCCAGCAGCTTAGCTCCCCCGGGACAGGGCTATTCACCCCTCCACTTT	CASSLAPPGQGYSPLHF
.	TRBV30	TRBJ1-1	.	16	TGTGCCCTCTCCGGGGGGACGGACGGTATGAACACTGAAGCTTTCTTT	CALSGGTDGMNTEAFF
TRBD2	TRBV3-1/TRBV3-2	TRBJ2-1	.	13	TGTGCCAGCAGGGTCGGGACTACTAATGAGCAGTTCTTC	CASRVGTTNEQFF
.	TRBV6-4	TRBJ2-1	.	14	TGTGCCAGCAGCTTGACAGTTAACTACAATGAACAGTTCTTC	CASSLTVNYNEQFF
.	TRBV2	TRBJ1-5	.	14	TGTGCCAGCAGGGGTGGGCTGAGCAATCAGCCCCAGCATTTT	CASRGGLSNQPQHF
.	TRBV18	TRBJ2-1	.	14	TGTGCCAGCTCACCACCCGGACAGTACAATGAGCAGTTCTTC	CASSPPGQYNEQFF
.	TRBV9	TRBJ2-3	.	17	TGTGCCAGCAGCGATCCCTCATCCGGGTTTCGGGGAGATACGCAGTATTTT	CASSDPSSGFRGDTQYF
.	TRBV5-4	TRBJ2-7	once	15	TGTGCCAGCAGCTGTTCTTGTGATGGCGGTTACGAGCAGTACTTC	CASSCSCDGGYEQYF
TRBD1	TRBV25-1	TRBJ1-5	once	13	TGTGCCAGCGCGGACAGGGAGGGACAGCCCCAGCATTTT	CASADREGQPQHF
TRBD1	TRBV11-2	TRBJ2-5	.	16	TGTGCCAGCAGCTTAGGACCGGGACAGGTTCAAGAGACCCAGTACTTC	CASSLGPGQVQETQYF
.	TRBV5-4	TRBJ2-7	.	15	TGTGCCAGCAGTTATTTGGGTGAAGCGGTGGACGAGCAGTACTTC	CASSYLGEAVDEQYF
TRBD1	TRBV10-1	TRBJ1-1	once	15	TGCGCCAGCAGGAAGACCAGGGGGCTGAACACTGAAGCTTTCTTT	CASRKTRGLNTEAFF
.	TRBV19	TRBJ2-7	.	16	TGTGCCAGTAGTCGGGCAAGCGGTCCCCCAGACTACGAGCAGTACTTC	CASSRASGPPDYEQYF
.	TRBV9	TRBJ2-1	.	16	TGTGCCAGCAGCCGCTTTGGAGGGACCACCTACAATGAGCAGTTCTTC	CASSRFGGTTYNEQFF
TRBD2	TRBV3-1/TRBV3-2	TRBJ2-4	.	15	TGTGCCAGCAGCCCGGGACTATTAGCCAAAAACATTCAGTACTTC	CASSPGLLAKNIQYF
TRBD1	TRBV12-3/TRBV12-4	TRBJ1-2	.	13	TGTGCCAGCAGTCGGGACAGGACGCATGGCTACACCTTC	CASSRDRTHGYTF
.	TRBV12-3/TRBV12-4	TRBJ1-1	once	12	TGTGCCAGCAGTTTCCACCCCGAGAAGGCTTTCTTT	CASSFHPEKAFF
.	TRBV5-3	TRBJ2-3	.	15	TGTGCCAGAAGCCATAGGGAGGCAAGGCCTGATACGCAGTATTTT	CARSHREARPDTQYF
TRBD1	TRBV5-4	TRBJ2-1	.	15	TGTGCCAGCAGCTTCGGGACAGCCTCCTACAATGAGCAGTTCTTC	CASSFGTASYNEQFF
.	TRBV27	TRBJ2-3	.	13	TGTGCCAGCAGTTGGAAGGAAGGAGCTACGCAGTATTTT	CASSWKEGATQYF
.	TRBV5-5	TRBJ1-1	.	13	TGTGCCAGCAGCCGAGGGGGAGCCACTGAAGCTTTCTTT	CASSRGGATEAFF
.	TRBV5-8	TRBJ2-2	.	17	TGTGCCAGCAGCCCCGGCGCGGGACAGCCAAACACCGGGGAGCTGTTTTTT	CASSPGAGQPNTGELFF
TRBD2	TRBV9	TRBJ2-5	.	17	TGTGCCAGCAGCGTAGGACTAGCGGGAGTGTCGCAAGAGACCCAGTACTTC	CASSVGLAGVSQETQYF
.	TRBV2	TRBJ1-1	few	14	TGTGCCAGCAGTACAGGGTCTCTGGGCACTGAAGCTTTCTTT	CASSTGSLGTEAFF
TRBD1	TRBV2	TRBJ1-1	.	14	TGTGCCAGCACTCAGGGACAGATGAACACTGAAGCTTTCTTT	CASTQGQMNTEAFF
TRBD1	TRBV6-5	TRBJ2-1	.	15	TGTGCCAGCAGTTACTGGGACAGGCGGTACAATGAGCAGTTCTTC	CASSYWDRRYNEQFF
.	TRBV6-1	TRBJ2-6	.	15	TGTGCCAGCAGTGAAGACAGATCTGGGGCCAACGTCCTGACTTTC	CASSEDRSGANVLTF
.	TRBV18	TRBJ1-1	.	15	TGTGCCAGCTCACAAAATGGGGGCGAGAACACTGAAGCTTTCTTT	CASSQNGGENTEAFF
TRBD1	TRBV4-1	TRBJ1-6	.	15	TGCGCCAGCAGCCAAGCGGCAGGGGGTGTATCACCCCTCCACTTT	CASSQAAGGVSPLHF
TRBD2	TRBV19	TRBJ2-7	once	17	TGTGCCAGTAGTGAAACTAGCGGGCGGATGGGCTCCTACGAGCAGTACTTC	CASSETSGRMGSYEQYF
.	TRBV5-1	TRBJ2-5	.	16	TGCGCCAGCAGCTTGGAAGGCGTGGGGGCGGGTGAGACCCAGTACTTC	CASSLEGVGAGETQYF
TRBD1	TRBV9	TRBJ1-2	.	15	TGTGCCAGCAGCGGCGGGACAGGGGGCCCCTACGGCTACACCTTC	CASSGGTGGPYGYTF
TRBD2	TRBV10-1	TRBJ2-3	few	13	TGCGCCAGCAGATTAGCGGGAACAGATACGCAGTATTTT	CASRLAGTDTQYF
.	TRBV4-2	TRBJ2-7	.	14	TGTGCCAGCAGCCGGGGGCTCACCCTCTACGAGCAGTACTTC	CASSRGLTLYEQYF
.	TRBV3-1/TRBV3-2	TRBJ1-2	.	14	TGTGCCAGCAGTCTGAGGCGTTCGGGTGATGGCTACACCTTC	CASSLRRSGDGYTF
TRBD1	TRBV27	TRBJ2-5	.	15	TGTGCCAGCAGTAGGGGGACAGGGGAGGGTGAGACCCAGTACTTC	CASSRGTGEGETQYF